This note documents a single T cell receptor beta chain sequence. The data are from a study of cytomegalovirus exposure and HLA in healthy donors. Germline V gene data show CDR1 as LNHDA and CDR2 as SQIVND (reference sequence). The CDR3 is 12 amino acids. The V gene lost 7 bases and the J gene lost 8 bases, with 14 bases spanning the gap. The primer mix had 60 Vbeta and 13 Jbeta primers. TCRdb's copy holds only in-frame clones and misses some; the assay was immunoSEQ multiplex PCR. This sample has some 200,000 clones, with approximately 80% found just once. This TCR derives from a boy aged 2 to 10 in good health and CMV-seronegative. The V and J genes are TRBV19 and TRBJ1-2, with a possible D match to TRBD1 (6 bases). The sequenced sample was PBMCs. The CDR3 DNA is TGTGCCAGTATTGACAGGCGAGACGGCTACACCTTC. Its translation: CASIDRRDGYTF.